Here is one TCR beta chain with its context. These data are taken from a study of blood T cell repertoires in COVID-19. Study in general: T cells, B-cell-depleted T cells, or PBMCs provided the cDNA or gDNA that served as material.

The CDR3 covers 14 residues. Trimming stripped 2 bases from V and 0 bases from J, with 8 bases between. The germline CDR1 and CDR2 sequences are SGHNT and YYREEE (reference sequence). Methods used by the authors: Counts of nucleated cells, estimated from reference gene primer amplification, were obtained. Produced via immunoSEQ multiplex PCR; TCRdb's table is partial and in-frame only. V, J and clone size derive from that table, while D and trimming were established from the DNA sequence. The data contain 150,000 to 190,000 clones, 80% of them singletons. This chain joins TRBV5-4 and TRBJ1-1; D perhaps matches TRBD1 (5 bases). Material for sequencing was peripheral blood. This clonotype originated in a man between 60 and 75 years old with acute or convalescent COVID-19. DNA for the CDR3: TGTGCCAGCAGCTTTGACAGACTGAACACTGAAGCTTTCTTT. Amino acids: CASSFDRLNTEAFF. Based on the CDR3 plus reference TRBV5-4 and TRBJ1-1, the full variable domain is ETGVTQSPTHLIKTRGQQVTLRCSSQSGHNTVSWYQQALGQGPQFIFQYYREEENGRGNFPPRFSGLQFPNYSSELNVNALELDDSALYLCASSFDRLNTEAFFGQGTRLTVV.